Below are 2 T cell receptor beta chains sequenced from a single sample in a study of post-analysis software for immune sequencing data. Study-wide findings and caveats: Elevated frequency relative to controls characterized roughly 5 TRBV segments in patients, TRBV5-6, TRBV5-1 and TRBV20-1 among them.

Their cognate antigens are unknown. Unique molecular identifiers featured in each of the TCR beta cDNA libraries. Each CDR3 protein is one row after TCRdb ran MiXCR on the PCR reads. Of some 690,000 distinct CDR3 sequences listed, roughly 29% are singletons. Sequencing was performed on blood. These receptors all stem from a girl aged 10 to 17 with multiple sclerosis.

The V and J genes are TRBV4-3 and TRBJ2-7, with 10 bases lining up with TRBD2. CDR3 size: 14 residues. The V gene end was trimmed by 8 bases and the J gene end by 3 bases; junction bases not matched to a gene: 7. CDR1 is LGHNA and CDR2 is YSLEER in the germline V gene. The DNA for the CDR3 is TGCGCCAGCTGTCCAGCGGGGGGGGTCTACGAGCAGTACTTC. It encodes CASCPAGGVYEQYF.

This clonotype was detected only once. The chain recombines TRBV6-2 or TRBV6-3 with TRBJ2-7; a possible D gene is TRBD2 (6 bases). The CDR3 sequence is 14 residues long. Germline values: CDR1 MNHEY, CDR2 SVGEGT. With 6 bases removed from V and 5 bases from J, the gap between germline ends came to 17 bases. CDR3 sequence: CASRRAGLPNEQYF. The CDR3 DNA reads TGTGCCAGCAGACGCGCGGGGTTACCTAACGAGCAGTACTTC.